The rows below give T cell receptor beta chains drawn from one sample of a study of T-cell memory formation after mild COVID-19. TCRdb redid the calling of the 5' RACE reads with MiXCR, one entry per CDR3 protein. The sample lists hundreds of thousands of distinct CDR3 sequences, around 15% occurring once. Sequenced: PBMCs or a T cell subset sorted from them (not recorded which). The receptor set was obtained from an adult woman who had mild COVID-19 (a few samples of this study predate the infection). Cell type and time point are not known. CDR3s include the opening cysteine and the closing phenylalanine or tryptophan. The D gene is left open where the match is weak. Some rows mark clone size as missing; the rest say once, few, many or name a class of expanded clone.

TGTGCCACCAGTGATTTTAGCGCAGGGCTCAGCACAGATACGCAGTATTTT | CATSDFSAGLSTDTQYF | TRBV24-1 | NA | many | TRBJ2-3
TGTGCCATCAGTGAGTCGACATACTACGAGCAGTACTTC | CAISESTYYEQYF | TRBV10-3 | NA | few | TRBJ2-7
TGTGCCAGCAGCCTAGCGGTGTGGGGCGGGACAGATACGCAGTATTTT | CASSLAVWGGTDTQYF | TRBV4-2 | NA | few | TRBJ2-3
TGTGCCAGCAGCTTAAGGCCCCTTTACGAGGATACGCAGTATTTT | CASSLRPLYEDTQYF | TRBV7-2 | NA | few | TRBJ2-3
TGTGCCAGCAATATAGCGGGAGCCACCGACAATGAGCAGTTCTTC | CASNIAGATDNEQFF | TRBV27 | TRBD2 | few | TRBJ2-1
TGTGCCAGCTTTTTAGGCCGGGACCGCCCTACAGATACGCAGTATTTT | CASFLGRDRPTDTQYF | TRBV11-2 | NA | NA | TRBJ2-3
TGTGCCAGCAGACCGAGCGGAAGCTCCTACGAGCAGTACTTC | CASRPSGSSYEQYF | TRBV2 | NA | few | TRBJ2-7
TGTGCCAGCAGCCTGGACACCTCTAATGAAAAACTGTTTTTT | CASSLDTSNEKLFF | TRBV7-8 | NA | NA | TRBJ1-4
TGCAGCGTGCGGGACGGGGGGGAGCCCCAGCATTTT | CSVRDGGEPQHF | TRBV29-1 | NA | NA | TRBJ1-5
TGCAGTGCTAGAGATCCGGGACAGCTCCACGAGCAGTACTTC | CSARDPGQLHEQYF | TRBV20-1 | TRBD1 | medium-sized | TRBJ2-7
TGCGCCAGCAGCCAAGTTCTACAGGGGGAGGATACGCAGTATTTT | CASSQVLQGEDTQYF | TRBV4-1 | TRBD1 | few | TRBJ2-3
TGTGCCAGCAGCATAGGACCCAATGAGCAGTTCTTC | CASSIGPNEQFF | TRBV11-2 | NA | few | TRBJ2-1
TGTGCCAGCAGCCGCCTGGCGGGGGGGCGAATGGAAGAGACCCAGTACTTC | CASSRLAGGRMEETQYF | TRBV4-2 | TRBD2 | few | TRBJ2-5
TGTGCCAGCAGGGAAGGGACAGGGGGCGAGACTGAAGCTTTCTTT | CASREGTGGETEAFF | TRBV27 | TRBD1 | NA | TRBJ1-1
TGTGCCAGCAGCCCCAGGGACAGCTATAATTCACCCCTCCACTTT | CASSPRDSYNSPLHF | TRBV9 | TRBD1 | NA | TRBJ1-6
TGTGCCAGCAGGGTGGCGGGGGGGAACACTGAAGCTTTCTTT | CASRVAGGNTEAFF | TRBV12-3/TRBV12-4 | NA | NA | TRBJ1-1
TGCGCCAGCAGCCGCGGGGGATTCTACGAGCAGTACTTC | CASSRGGFYEQYF | TRBV5-1 | TRBD2 | few | TRBJ2-7
TGTGCCAGCAGTTACCTGGCGGGTTACGAGCAGTACTTC | CASSYLAGYEQYF | TRBV6-6 | NA | few | TRBJ2-7
TGTGCCAGTACCGGGGCCTCTGGAAACACCATATATTTT | CASTGASGNTIYF | TRBV19 | NA | NA | TRBJ1-3
TGTGCCAGCAGTTACTCTATATACAATGAGCAGTTCTTC | CASSYSIYNEQFF | TRBV6-2/TRBV6-3 | NA | NA | TRBJ2-1
TGTGCCAAGAGCCAGGCAGGCCATTCCTACGAGCAGTACTTC | CAKSQAGHSYEQYF | TRBV25-1 | NA | few | TRBJ2-7
TGTGCCAGCAGTACCAGAGAAAATAGCAATCAGCCCCAGCATTTT | CASSTRENSNQPQHF | TRBV12-3/TRBV12-4 | NA | few | TRBJ1-5